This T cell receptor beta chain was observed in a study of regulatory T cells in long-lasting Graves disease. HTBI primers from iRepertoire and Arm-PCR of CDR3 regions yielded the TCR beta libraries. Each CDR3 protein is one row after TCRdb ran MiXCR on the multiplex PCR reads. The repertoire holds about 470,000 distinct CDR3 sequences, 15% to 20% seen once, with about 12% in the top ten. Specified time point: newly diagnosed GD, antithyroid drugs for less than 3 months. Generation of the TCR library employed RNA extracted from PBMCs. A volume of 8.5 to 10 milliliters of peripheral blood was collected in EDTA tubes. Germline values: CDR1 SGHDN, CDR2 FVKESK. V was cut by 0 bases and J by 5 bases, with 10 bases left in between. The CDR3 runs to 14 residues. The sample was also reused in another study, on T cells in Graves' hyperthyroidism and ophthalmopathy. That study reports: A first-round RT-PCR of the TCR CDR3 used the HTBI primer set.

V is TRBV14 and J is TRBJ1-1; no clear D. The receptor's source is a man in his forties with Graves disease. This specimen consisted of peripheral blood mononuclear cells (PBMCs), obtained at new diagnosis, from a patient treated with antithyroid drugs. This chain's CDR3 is CASSQDYRSTEAFF. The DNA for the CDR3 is TGTGCCAGCAGCCAAGATTATCGGAGTACTGAAGCTTTCTTT.